Following are 8 T cell receptor beta chains from one sample sequenced in a study of identical twins. TCRdb redid the calling of the 5' RACE reads with MiXCR, one entry per CDR3 protein. The table has approximately 210,000 distinct CDR3 sequences, roughly 7.1% seen once. This sample was shared with a second study, whose subject was T cells expressing NK-cell markers.

Sequenced: CD8+ T cells sorted from blood. The receptors derive from a young woman in good health.

V usage is TRBV10-3 and J usage is TRBJ2-7; 7 bases match TRBD1. CDR3 length equals 14 residues. V gave up 2 bases and J gave up 6 bases; unmatched junction bases: 7. Germline CDR1 and CDR2: ENHRY and SYGVKD. The CDR3 region is CAISEGTEPREQYF. The CDR3 DNA sequence: TGTGCCATCAGTGAGGGGACAGAACCCCGCGAGCAGTACTTC.

This clonotype was seen many times. This chain joins TRBV27 and TRBJ1-1; D not certain. Germline CDR1 MNHEY, CDR2 SMNVEV (reference sequence). Trimming removed 2 bases at V and 0 bases at J, with 7 bases between. The CDR3 spans 14 residues. The CDR3 here is CASSLSRMNTEAFF. The CDR3 DNA follows: TGTGCCAGCAGTTTAAGCAGGATGAACACTGAAGCTTTCTTT.

There are many counts of this clonotype. The CDR3 sequence is CASSLQGTGSEQYF. The CDR3 DNA sequence: TGCGCCAGCAGCTTACAGGGAACGGGGAGCGAGCAGTACTTC. V and J are TRBV5-1 and TRBJ2-7; tentative D call: TRBD1 (6 bases). The CDR3 is made up of 14 amino acids. Germline values: CDR1 SGHRS, CDR2 YFSETQ. V was pared by 2 bases and J by 6 bases, with 15 bases between.

This clonotype appeared many times. The chain carries TRBV20-1 and TRBJ2-5; TRBD2 might be the D (6 bases). V was trimmed by 1 base and J by 3 bases, leaving 12 bases between them. CDR1 DFQATT and CDR2 SNEGSKA come from the germline V gene (reference sequence). This CDR3 contains 14 residues. CDR3 DNA sequence: TGCAGTGCTAGAGGGGGACTGACAAAAGAGACCCAGTACTTC. It codes for CSARGGLTKETQYF.

The table lists this clonotype with a few counts. This chain links TRBV9 with TRBJ1-4, with unresolved D. Trimming pared 0 bases from V and 8 bases from J, leaving 5 bases between. Germline loops: CDR1 SGDLS, CDR2 YYNGEE. The CDR3 contains 12 residues. The DNA of the CDR3 is TGTGCCAGCAGCGTAGGTAACGAAAAACTGTTTTTT. Encoded protein: CASSVGNEKLFF.

A few counts support this clonotype. The chain carries TRBV24-1 and TRBJ2-1, with 8 bases lining up with TRBD2. The J segment lost 3 bases and the V segment lost 2 bases, leaving 8 bases of the junction unmatched. Germline CDR1 and CDR2: KGHDR and SFDVKD. This CDR3 has 17 residues. The CDR3, as DNA: TGTGCCACCAGTGATTCCCCCGGGGGGGCCAGCTACAATGAGCAGTTCTTC. It is translated as CATSDSPGGASYNEQFF.

This clonotype was picked up a small number of times. The chain employs TRBV6-1 and TRBJ2-7; D may be TRBD2 (6 bases). This CDR3 is 14 amino acids long. Per the germline V gene, CDR1 is MNHNS and CDR2 is SASEGT. The germline V and J ends were trimmed by 6 bases and 5 bases, with 17 bases remaining between them. CDR3 DNA sequence: TGTGCCAGCAGCCGACTAGTAACGGGGGACGAGCAGTACTTC. Amino acid sequence: CASSRLVTGDEQYF.

This clonotype was detected many times. This chain connects TRBV12-3 or TRBV12-4 to TRBJ1-2; perhaps TRBD1 as D (5 bases). This CDR3 comprises 14 residues. V lost 4 bases to trimming and J lost 6 bases, with 15 bases between them. As DNA, the CDR3 is TGTGCCAGCAGTTACGCTGGGGGAAGGGATGGCTACACCTTC. Translation gives CASSYAGGRDGYTF.